Included here is one T cell receptor (beta chain) sequence, with context. What it binds is unknown. Regarding treatment: approximately 11-day PBMC culture with coronavirus spike peptide pools or control peptides (ViraFEST assay). Gathered ahead of the COVID-19 pandemic (2011-2018) were the CD4+ T cells of the unexposed donor. The data originate from a study of vaccination and CD4 T cells after COVID-19. Study overall: Stimuli were overlapping spike peptide pools of SARS-CoV-2 and three common cold coronaviruses (HCoV-NL63, HCoV-OC43, HCoV-229E).

CDR1 is MNHNS, CDR2 SASEGT, per germline. Trimming cost V 9 bases and J 8 bases; bases outside gene matches: 13. The CDR3 runs to 14 residues. Researchers used the Oncomine TCR Beta short-read assay to sequence DNA from cultured CD4+ T cells. Genomic DNA was taken out of cultured CD4+ T cells by extraction. Each CDR3 protein gets one entry after TCRdb re-called the PCR reads with MiXCR. Here the sample spans about 6,600 distinct CDR3 sequences, almost 30% being singletons. The sample comprised CD4+ T cells from blood, cultured in vitro. The receptor was isolated from a human donor in good health. The V call is TRBV6-1, the J call TRBJ1-3; TRBD1 matches 7 bases. CDR3 nucleotides: TGTGCCAGTTGCCGGACGGCCCAGGGGGACACCATATATTTT. This gives the protein CASCRTAQGDTIYF.